The 24 T cell receptor beta chains below all came from one sample that was sequenced in a study of T-cell memory formation after mild COVID-19. TCRdb analysed the 5' RACE reads with MiXCR anew, one entry per CDR3 protein. The sample records about 400,000 distinct CDR3 sequences, more than 15% being singletons. Sequenced sample: PBMCs or a T cell subset sorted from them (not recorded which). These receptors came from a man between 18 and 29 years old who had mild COVID-19 (a few samples of this study predate the infection). Cell type and time point are not known.

This clonotype was counted between two and nine times. The CDR3, as DNA: TGTGCCACCAGGGCGAAGAGGGGGAATCAGCCCCAGCATTTT. Encoded protein: CATRAKRGNQPQHF. This chain links TRBV24-1 with TRBJ1-5, with TRBD1 as a possible D gene (6 bases). Trimming left V 7 bases short and J 4 bases short, with 13 bases between. The CDR3 extends over 14 amino acids. Germline CDR1 and CDR2: KGHDR and SFDVKD.

This chain joins TRBV7-9 and TRBJ1-2; the D gene is possibly TRBD1 (5 bases). Germline CDR1 and CDR2: SEHNR and FQNEAQ (reference sequence). The CDR3 length is 16 residues. The V and J ends lost 4 bases and 4 bases respectively, with 19 bases between them. The CDR3 region is CASSYGQAVSLYGYTF. The CDR3 DNA follows: TGTGCCAGCAGCTACGGACAAGCGGTATCCCTCTATGGCTACACCTTC.

V usage is TRBV5-1 and J usage is TRBJ1-1; D not certain. The CDR3 covers 15 residues. Trimming took off 4 bases at V and 0 bases at J, with 13 bases between the two ends. CDR1 is SGHRS and CDR2 is YFSETQ in the germline V gene. CDR3 amino acids: CASSPESVVNTEAFF. The DNA for the CDR3 is TGCGCCAGCAGCCCCGAATCCGTGGTGAACACTGAAGCTTTCTTT.

This clonotype was observed a handful of times. This chain links TRBV9 with TRBJ2-3; no clear D gene. The CDR3 length is 14 residues. Trimming stripped 2 bases from V and 0 bases from J, with 7 bases between. Germline V gene sequence: CDR1 SGDLS, CDR2 YYNGEE. CDR3 amino acids: CASSVATSTDTQYF. The CDR3 nucleotides are TGTGCCAGCAGCGTGGCGACTAGCACAGATACGCAGTATTTT.

This chain connects TRBV7-2 to TRBJ2-7; D gene uncertain. Germline V gene sequence: CDR1 SGHTA, CDR2 FQGNSA. Trimming stripped 0 bases from V and 3 bases from J, with 9 bases between. This CDR3 is 14 amino acids long. The CDR3 coding sequence is TGTGCCAGCAGCTTAGCGATAGGCGGCTACGAGCAGTACGTC. It translates to CASSLAIGGYEQYV.

This clonotype was observed at least ten times. The rearrangement links TRBV5-1 to TRBJ2-5; 7 nucleotides line up with TRBD2. V lost 0 bases to trimming and J lost 2 bases; unmatched junction nucleotides: 1. The germline gives CDR1 SGHRS, CDR2 YFSETQ. This CDR3 is built from 14 residues. The CDR3 DNA is TGCGCCAGCAGCTTGGGCGGGGGACAAGAGACCCAGTACTTC. It specifies CASSLGGGQETQYF.

This chain links TRBV7-2 with TRBJ2-7; possibly TRBD1 for D (5 bases). Germline V gene lookup returns CDR1 SGHTA and CDR2 FQGNSA. The CDR3 loop spans 15 amino acids. V lost 0 bases and J 3 bases, leaving 12 bases between the germline ends. CDR3 sequence reads: CASSLASVRDYEQYF. CDR3 bases: TGTGCCAGCAGCTTAGCATCTGTCAGGGACTACGAGCAGTACTTC.

V is TRBV5-1 and J is TRBJ2-7, with D perhaps TRBD1 or TRBD2 (5 bases each). This CDR3 has 14 residues. In germline, CDR1 is SGHRS, CDR2 YFSETQ. V was cut by 2 bases and J by 3 bases, with 12 bases left in between. CDR3 in amino acids: CASSFRLGDYEQYF. DNA of the CDR3: TGCGCCAGCAGCTTCAGATTGGGGGACTACGAGCAGTACTTC. Supplemented by reference TRBV5-1 and TRBJ2-7, the full variable domain reads KAGVTQTPRYLIKTRGQQVTLSCSPISGHRSVSWYQQTPGQGLQFLFEYFSETQRNKGNFPGRFSGRQFSNSRSEMNVSTLELGDSALYLCASSFRLGDYEQYFGPGTRLTVT.

The table lists this clonotype with a few counts. This CDR3 reads CASSSTGGRVNEQFF. The CDR3 region has the DNA TGTGCCAGCAGCTCCACAGGGGGCCGGGTCAATGAGCAGTTCTTC. V usage is TRBV7-3 and J usage is TRBJ2-1, with 9 nucleotides matching TRBD1. The CDR3 covers 15 residues. Germline trimming cut 4 bases from V and 6 bases from J; bases unmatched to any gene: 7. Germline CDR1 is SGHTA and CDR2 is FQGTGA. The full variable domain, with the rest looked up from reference TRBV7-3 and TRBJ2-1, is GAGVSQTPSNKVTEKGKYVELRCDPISGHTALYWYRQSLGQGPEFLIYFQGTGAADDSGLPNDRFFAVRPEGSVSTLKIQRTERGDSAVYLCASSSTGGRVNEQFFGPGTRLTVL.

This clonotype was detected a few times. The rearrangement links TRBV7-9 to TRBJ2-5, with 11 bases identical to TRBD2. The CDR3 is made up of 16 amino acids. The germline V gene encodes CDR1 SEHNR and CDR2 FQNEAQ (reference sequence). V dropped 4 bases and J dropped 4; count of bases not matched to a gene: 8. CDR3 in amino acids: CASSSEGLAVGETQYF. The DNA of the CDR3 is TGTGCCAGCAGCTCAGAGGGACTAGCGGTAGGAGAGACCCAGTACTTC.

The rearrangement joins TRBV10-3 to TRBJ1-1; D gene unclear. V lost 4 bases to trimming and J lost 1 base, with 7 bases between them. In germline, CDR1 is ENHRY, CDR2 SYGVKD. The CDR3 is 13 residues long. Written as DNA, the CDR3 is TGTGCCATCAGTGTGAGGCAGAACACTGAAGCTTTCTTT. It codes for CAISVRQNTEAFF.

V gene TRBV6-5 combines with J gene TRBJ2-7; D might be TRBD1 (6 bases). There are 15 residues in the CDR3. Per the germline V gene, CDR1 is MNHEY and CDR2 is SVGAGI. V shed 0 bases and J shed 1 base, with 10 bases lying between them. The CDR3 region has the DNA TGTGCCAGCAGTTACTCGGCAGGGGTATCCTACGAGCAGTACTTC. It encodes CASSYSAGVSYEQYF.

This clonotype has a handful of counts. The chain recombines TRBV27 with TRBJ2-7, with D possibly being TRBD2 (6 bases). The V end was cut by 4 bases, the J end by 6 bases, with 13 bases between. The length of the CDR3 is 13 residues. Germline CDR1 and CDR2: MNHEY and SMNVEV (reference sequence). The DNA for the CDR3 is TGTGCCAGCAGTTGGGACTGGGCCAGCGAGCAGTACTTC. This translates into CASSWDWASEQYF.

This chain uses TRBV20-1 with TRBJ1-3; D is perhaps TRBD1 (6 bases). The germline CDR1 and CDR2 sequences are DFQATT and SNEGSKA (reference sequence). Trimming took 6 bases from V and 3 from J, leaving 21 bases between them. The CDR3 is 16 amino acids. CDR3 sequence reads: CSARGAGTNVGNTIYF. CDR3 bases: TGCAGTGCCCGAGGGGCCGGGACAAACGTTGGAAACACCATATATTTT.

The J gene is TRBJ1-5, the V gene TRBV5-1; D ambiguous. The CDR3 totals 14 residues. The V and J ends lost 0 bases and 9 bases respectively, with 13 bases between them. Germline V gene sequence: CDR1 SGHRS, CDR2 YFSETQ. The CDR3 protein is CASSLASGGLPQHF. The CDR3, as DNA: TGCGCCAGCAGCTTGGCCAGTGGTGGACTGCCCCAGCATTTT.

This chain links TRBV29-1 with TRBJ2-5, with D unresolved. The CDR3 loop spans 13 amino acids. The V gene lost 4 bases and the J gene lost 3 bases, with 12 bases spanning the gap. Germline loops: CDR1 SQVTM, CDR2 ANQGSEA. CDR3 in DNA: TGCAGCGTTGGACATACTCTAGAAGAGACCCAGTACTTC. It encodes CSVGHTLEETQYF.

This sequence joins TRBV7-2 and TRBJ2-2, with 9 positions matching TRBD2. The junction had 10 bases not matched to a gene; V was cut back by 5 bases and J by 3 bases. The CDR3 loop spans 17 amino acids. From germline, CDR1 is SGHTA and CDR2 FQGNSA. CDR3 coding DNA: TGTGCCAGCAGCCCCGCCCTAGCGGGGTACTACACCGGGGAGCTGTTTTTT. Protein product: CASSPALAGYYTGELFF. Full variable domain (rest looked up from reference TRBV7-2 and TRBJ2-2): GAGVSQSPSNKVTEKGKDVELRCDPISGHTALYWYRQSLGQGLEFLIYFQGNSAPDKSGLPSDRFSAERTGGSVSTLTIQRTQQEDSAVYLCASSPALAGYYTGELFFGEGSRLTVL.

The gene calls are TRBV6-6 and TRBJ2-7, with a tentative D call TRBD1 (5 bases). This CDR3 is 13 amino acids long. V lost 7 bases to trimming and J lost 3 bases, with 13 bases between them. Germline-derived CDR1 and CDR2 are MNHNY and SVGAGI (reference sequence). In DNA form, the CDR3 reads TGTGCCAGCACCCTAGGGGAAGGCTACGAGCAGTACGTC. Translated: CASTLGEGYEQYV.

The chain has TRBV3-1 and TRBJ1-2; D may be TRBD1 (5 bases). From germline, CDR1 is LGHDT and CDR2 YNNKEL (reference sequence). The V gene lost 3 bases and the J gene lost 7 bases, with 15 bases spanning the gap. The CDR3 runs to 14 residues. As DNA, the CDR3 is TGTGCCAGCAGCCATGTGGGGGAGCCCTTTGGCTACACCTTC. Its translation is CASSHVGEPFGYTF. Drawing the rest from reference TRBV3-1 and TRBJ1-2, the complete variable domain is DTAVSQTPKYLVTQMGNDKSIKCEQNLGHDTMYWYKQDSKKFLKIMFSYNNKELIINETVPNRFSPKSPDKAHLNLHINSLELGDSAVYFCASSHVGEPFGYTFGSGTRLTVV.

CDR3 in DNA: TGCAGTGCTAGTCGTTACGACCGGGCTAATGAAAAACTGTTTTTT. Encoded protein: CSASRYDRANEKLFF. V gene TRBV20-1 combines with J gene TRBJ1-4; D is uncertain. V lost 3 bases and J lost 3, with 14 bases in between. CDR3 size: 15 residues. Germline CDR1 DFQATT, CDR2 SNEGSKA (reference sequence).

This clonotype was seen at least ten times. This chain uses TRBV10-2 with TRBJ1-1; D uncertain. The germline gives CDR1 WSHSY, CDR2 SAAADI. The V gene lost 6 bases and the J gene lost 2 bases, with 16 bases spanning the gap. CDR3 length: 15 amino acids. The CDR3 DNA sequence: TGCGCCAGCAGATCTCCCGTCCGGTACAACACTGAAGCTTTCTTT. As protein: CASRSPVRYNTEAFF.

The rearrangement links TRBV5-5 to TRBJ2-7; D may be TRBD1 (5 bases). Germline V lookup: CDR1 SGHKS, CDR2 YYEKEE (reference sequence). The CDR3 covers 15 residues. Trimming took 3 bases from V and 2 from J, leaving 15 bases between them. The CDR3: CASSYGPGSPYEQYV. DNA for the CDR3: TGTGCCAGCAGCTACGGTCCAGGGTCACCCTACGAGCAGTACGTC.

This clonotype was picked up many times. The V and J genes are TRBV25-1 and TRBJ2-5, with D possibly being TRBD1 (5 bases). The V gene lost 0 bases and the J gene lost 3 bases, with 5 bases spanning the gap. CDR1 is MGHDK, CDR2 SYGVNS, per germline. The CDR3 runs 13 residues. The CDR3 DNA is TGTGCCAGCAGTGAATACAGGGAAGAGACCCAGTACTTC. Translation gives CASSEYREETQYF.

The J gene is TRBJ2-1, the V gene TRBV12-3 or TRBV12-4; 7 nucleotides match TRBD1. With 10 bases clipped from V and 2 bases from J, the junction kept 8 bases outside the gene matches. The CDR3 is made up of 14 amino acids. The CDR3 DNA is TGTGCCATTCAACAGGGGAGACCCTACAATGAGCAGTTCTTC. Residues: CAIQQGRPYNEQFF.